This T cell receptor beta chain came from a study of cytomegalovirus exposure and HLA in healthy donors. Primers included in the PCR were 60 Vbeta and 13 Jbeta primers. Produced via immunoSEQ multiplex PCR; TCRdb's table is partial and in-frame only. Of approximately 160,000 clones in the sample, about 82% are singletons; the top ten hold 1%. Trimming took off 0 bases at V and 5 bases at J, with 16 bases between the two ends. From germline, CDR1 is LGHNA and CDR2 YSLEER. The CDR3 covers 17 residues. Specimen: PBMCs. This clonotype originated in a woman aged 45-65 years in good health and CMV-seropositive. V is TRBV4-3 and J is TRBJ1-4, with D perhaps TRBD1 (6 bases). Written as DNA, the CDR3 is TGCGCCAGCAGCCAAGAGGGACATCAGAAAGCCAATGAAAAACTGTTTTTT. Protein product: CASSQEGHQKANEKLFF.